Listed here is a single T cell receptor (beta chain). Antigen specificity is unknown. The V end lost 3 bases, the J end lost 3 bases, and 6 bases lay between the germline ends. CDR3 length: 12 amino acids. CDR1 SGHVS and CDR2 FQNEAQ come from the germline V gene. This sample is part of a study of cytomegalovirus exposure and HLA in healthy donors. Regarding the study as a whole: The study reported that TCR beta sequences accurately predicted HLA-A and HLA-B alleles in most subjects. When analyzed later, the rates of TCR association showed variation by HLA locus, with DRB1 the most and HLA-C the fewest. For TCR beta chains, V- and J-gene trimming was later linked to a missense DCLRE1C variant. On later analysis, the bulk of CMV-associated TCR beta chains appeared to be HLA-restricted.

The PCR had 60 Vbeta and 13 Jbeta primers. The protocol was immunoSEQ multiplex PCR, while the TCRdb copy is restricted to in-frame clones and leaves out a portion. The repertoire holds approximately 220,000 clones, with 80% to 85% as singletons. The chain has TRBV7-8 and TRBJ2-7; D unresolved. Specimen: PBMCs. This TCR came from a boy between 2 and 15 years old in good health and CMV-seronegative. The CDR3 spells CASSLLNYEQYF. The DNA for the CDR3 is TGTGCCAGCAGCTTGCTAAACTACGAGCAGTACTTC.